This section outlines one T cell receptor beta chain sequence together with its context. Its antigen is currently unknown. The source of the sample is a study of cytotoxic CD8 clonotypes in ibrutinib-treated CLL. Study observations and caveats: Progressing and sustained-remission patients had different sampling times.

The data were produced by immunoSEQ multiplex PCR, yet TCRdb's version contains in-frame clones alone and is incomplete. The sample records tens of thousands of clones, just over 85% being singletons. The CDR3 loop spans 13 amino acids. Trimming cost V 10 bases and J 0 bases; bases outside gene matches: 6. The V gene's germline CDR1 is ENHRY and CDR2 SYGVKD. The receptor was derived from a human donor with chronic lymphocytic leukemia. This chain uses TRBV10-3 with TRBJ2-7; 7 nucleotides agree with TRBD1. The sequences come from PBMCs, collected before ibrutinib treatment. This CDR3 reads CATTGTNSYEQYF. DNA for the CDR3: TGTGCCACGACAGGGACAAACTCCTACGAGCAGTACTTC.